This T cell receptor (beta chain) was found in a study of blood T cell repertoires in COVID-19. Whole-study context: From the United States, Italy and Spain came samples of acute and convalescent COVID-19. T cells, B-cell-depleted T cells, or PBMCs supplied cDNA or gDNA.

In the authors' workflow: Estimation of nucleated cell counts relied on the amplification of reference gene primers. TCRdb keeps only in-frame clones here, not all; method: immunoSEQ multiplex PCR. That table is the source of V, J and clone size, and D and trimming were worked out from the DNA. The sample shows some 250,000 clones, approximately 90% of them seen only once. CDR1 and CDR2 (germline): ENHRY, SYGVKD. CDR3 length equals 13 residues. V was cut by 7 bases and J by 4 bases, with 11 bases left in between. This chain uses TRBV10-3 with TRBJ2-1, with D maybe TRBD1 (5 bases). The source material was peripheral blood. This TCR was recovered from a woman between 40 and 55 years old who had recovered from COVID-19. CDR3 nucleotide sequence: TGTGCCATCAACCAGGACACTTACAATGAGCAGTTCTTC. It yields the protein CAINQDTYNEQFF.